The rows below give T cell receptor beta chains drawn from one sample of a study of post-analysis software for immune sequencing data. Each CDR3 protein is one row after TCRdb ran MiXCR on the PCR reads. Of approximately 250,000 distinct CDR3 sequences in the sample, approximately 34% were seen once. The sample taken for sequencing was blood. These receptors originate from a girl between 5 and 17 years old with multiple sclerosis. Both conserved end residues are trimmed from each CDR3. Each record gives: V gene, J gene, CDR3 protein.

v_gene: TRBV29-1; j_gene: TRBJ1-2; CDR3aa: SVAGTGSYGYT
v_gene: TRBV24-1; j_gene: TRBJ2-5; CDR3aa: ATSDRRQGPLPETQY
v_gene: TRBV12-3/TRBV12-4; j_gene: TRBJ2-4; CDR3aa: ASSFLDTDIQY
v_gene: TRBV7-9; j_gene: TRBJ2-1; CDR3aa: ASSLDGPNEQF
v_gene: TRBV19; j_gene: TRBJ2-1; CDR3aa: ASSKGLGVGEQF
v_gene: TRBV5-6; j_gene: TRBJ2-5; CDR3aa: ASSLGPEPTTETQY
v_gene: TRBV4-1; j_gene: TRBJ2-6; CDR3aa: ASSQATGVGANVLT
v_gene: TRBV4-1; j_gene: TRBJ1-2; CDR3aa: ASSPRSQVVGYGYT
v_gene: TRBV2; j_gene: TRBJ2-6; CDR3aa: ASRYRAGANVLT
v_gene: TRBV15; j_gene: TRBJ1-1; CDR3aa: ATSKNRGGTEAF
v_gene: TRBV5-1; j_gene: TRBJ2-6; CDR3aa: ASSRSGSGTGTSGANVLT
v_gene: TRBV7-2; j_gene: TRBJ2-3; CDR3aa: ASSYRDSYTDTQY
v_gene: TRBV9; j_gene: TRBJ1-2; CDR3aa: ASSAGGGQGADYGYT
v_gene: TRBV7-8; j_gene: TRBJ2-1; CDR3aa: ASSFLSGGLYNEQF
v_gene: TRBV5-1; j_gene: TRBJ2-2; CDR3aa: ASSLGTSGRKNTGELF
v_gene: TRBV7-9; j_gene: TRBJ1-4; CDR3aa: ASSLGQYNEKLF
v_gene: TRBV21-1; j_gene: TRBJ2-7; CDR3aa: ASSRSGTASYEQY
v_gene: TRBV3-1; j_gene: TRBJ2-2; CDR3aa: ASSQGGELF
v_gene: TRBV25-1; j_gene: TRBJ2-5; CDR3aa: ASTSGPPGQKQETQY
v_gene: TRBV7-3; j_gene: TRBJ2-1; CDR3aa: ASSLIFAEGEQF
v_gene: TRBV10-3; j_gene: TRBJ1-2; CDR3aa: AINSGQGINDGYT
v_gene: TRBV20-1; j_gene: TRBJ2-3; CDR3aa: SARWQRGGPDTQY
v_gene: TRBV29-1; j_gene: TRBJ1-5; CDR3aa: SALPRDSNQPQH
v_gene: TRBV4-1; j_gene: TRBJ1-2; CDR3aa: ASSQDPPGTGTSGYT
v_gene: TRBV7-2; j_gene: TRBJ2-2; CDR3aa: ASSLDEGWGGELF
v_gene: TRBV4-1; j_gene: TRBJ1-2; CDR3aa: ASGQGSLDIYGYT
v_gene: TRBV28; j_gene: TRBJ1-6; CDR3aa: ASSSIYSVPLGSPLH
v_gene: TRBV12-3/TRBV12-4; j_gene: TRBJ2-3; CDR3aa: ASSALAGGADTQY
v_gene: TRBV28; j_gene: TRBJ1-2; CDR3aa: ASNQQGANYGYT
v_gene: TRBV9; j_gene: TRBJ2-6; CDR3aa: ASSGHSGANVLT
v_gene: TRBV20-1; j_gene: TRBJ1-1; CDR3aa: SARNGQGANEAF
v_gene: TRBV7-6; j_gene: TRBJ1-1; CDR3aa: ASSLGRDAF
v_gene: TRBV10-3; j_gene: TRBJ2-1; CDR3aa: AISDTGQGRDEQF
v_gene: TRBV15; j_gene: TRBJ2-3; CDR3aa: ATSRDGRAWTDTQY
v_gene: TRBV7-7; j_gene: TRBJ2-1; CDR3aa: ASSLATRDGEQF
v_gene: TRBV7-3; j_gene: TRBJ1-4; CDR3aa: ASSPQGSANEKLF
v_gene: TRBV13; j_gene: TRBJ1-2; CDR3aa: ASSLRGYGYGYT
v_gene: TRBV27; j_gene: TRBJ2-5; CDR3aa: ASRTYLGHQETQY
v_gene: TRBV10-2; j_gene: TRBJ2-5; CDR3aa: AGCTSGSPPSVSQY
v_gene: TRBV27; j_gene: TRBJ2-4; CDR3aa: ASSFAGGSEQY
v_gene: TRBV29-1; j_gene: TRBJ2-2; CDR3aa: SVESREGRAGELF
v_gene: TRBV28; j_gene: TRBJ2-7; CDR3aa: ASSLSPQSLFYEQY
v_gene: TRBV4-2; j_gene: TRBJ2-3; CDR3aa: ASSQDSHTQY
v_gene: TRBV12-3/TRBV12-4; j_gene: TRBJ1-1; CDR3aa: ASPPPQGYYLGNTEAF
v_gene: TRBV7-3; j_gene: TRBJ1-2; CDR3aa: ASRILGGAGYGYT
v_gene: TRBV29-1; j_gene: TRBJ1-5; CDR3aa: SARVADVNQPQH
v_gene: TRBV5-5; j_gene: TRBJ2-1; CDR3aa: ASTSPLGTGGRDEQF
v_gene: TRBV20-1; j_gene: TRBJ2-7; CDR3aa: SAAGFGGRRYEQY
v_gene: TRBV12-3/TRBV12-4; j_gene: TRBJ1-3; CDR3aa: ASRGTGPDSFSGNTIY
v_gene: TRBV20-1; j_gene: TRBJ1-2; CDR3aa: SAIPGAGGINYGYT
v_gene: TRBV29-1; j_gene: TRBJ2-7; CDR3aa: SVLGEESYEQY
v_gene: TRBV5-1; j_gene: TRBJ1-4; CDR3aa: ASSSASGGDEKLF
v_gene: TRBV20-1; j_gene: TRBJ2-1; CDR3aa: SARGDRGISEQF